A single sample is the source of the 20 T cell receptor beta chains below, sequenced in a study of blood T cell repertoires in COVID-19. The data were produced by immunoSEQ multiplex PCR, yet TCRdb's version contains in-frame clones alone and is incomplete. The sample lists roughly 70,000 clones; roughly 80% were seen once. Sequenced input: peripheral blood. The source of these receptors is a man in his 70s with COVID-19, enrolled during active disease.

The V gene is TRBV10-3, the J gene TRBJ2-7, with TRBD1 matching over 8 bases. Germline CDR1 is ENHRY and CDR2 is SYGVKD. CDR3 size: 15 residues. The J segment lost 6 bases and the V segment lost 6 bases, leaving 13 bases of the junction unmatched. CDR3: CAIRPQGAQVLEQYF. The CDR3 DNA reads TGTGCCATCAGACCGCAGGGGGCGCAGGTCCTCGAGCAGTACTTC.

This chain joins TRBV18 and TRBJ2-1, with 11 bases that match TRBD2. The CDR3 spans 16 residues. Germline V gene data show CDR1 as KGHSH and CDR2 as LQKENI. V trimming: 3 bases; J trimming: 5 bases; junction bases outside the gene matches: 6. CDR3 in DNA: TGTGCCAGCTCACCCTTTAGCGGGAGGGGCAACAATGAGCAGTTCTTC. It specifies CASSPFSGRGNNEQFF.

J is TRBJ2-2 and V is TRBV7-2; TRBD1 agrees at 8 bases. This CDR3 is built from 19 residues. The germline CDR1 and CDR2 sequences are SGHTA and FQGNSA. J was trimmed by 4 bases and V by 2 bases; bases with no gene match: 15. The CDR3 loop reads CASSLPDRGFLWVTGELFF. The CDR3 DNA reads TGTGCCAGCAGCTTACCCGACAGGGGATTTCTTTGGGTCACCGGGGAGCTGTTTTTT.

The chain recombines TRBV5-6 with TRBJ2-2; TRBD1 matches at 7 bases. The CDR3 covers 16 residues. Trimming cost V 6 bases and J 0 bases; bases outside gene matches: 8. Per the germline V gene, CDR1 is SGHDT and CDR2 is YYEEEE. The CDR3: CASTFSGTANTGELFF. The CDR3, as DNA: TGTGCCAGCACCTTCTCGGGGACAGCGAACACCGGGGAGCTGTTTTTT.

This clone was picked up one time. The CDR3 sequence is CASSLPKQGASQPQHF. CDR3 coding DNA: TGTGCCAGTAGTCTACCGAAGCAGGGGGCGAGTCAGCCCCAGCATTTT. This rearrangement joins TRBV19 to TRBJ1-5, with 8 bases aligning to TRBD1. V shed 5 bases and J 6 bases; nucleotides not matched to a gene: 12. The germline gives CDR1 LNHDA, CDR2 SQIVND (reference sequence). The CDR3 runs to 16 residues.

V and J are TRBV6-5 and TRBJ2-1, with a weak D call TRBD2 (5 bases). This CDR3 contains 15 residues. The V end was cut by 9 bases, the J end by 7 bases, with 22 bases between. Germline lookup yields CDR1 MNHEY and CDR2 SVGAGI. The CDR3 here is CASKYPSSSGNEQFF. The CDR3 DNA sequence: TGTGCCAGTAAATACCCCTCTAGCTCGGGGAATGAGCAGTTCTTC.

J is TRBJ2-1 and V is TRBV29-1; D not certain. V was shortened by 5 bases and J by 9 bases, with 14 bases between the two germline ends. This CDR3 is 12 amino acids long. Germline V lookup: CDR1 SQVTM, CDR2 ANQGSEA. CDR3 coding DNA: TGCAGCGTTTCGACTGGATATGGTGAGCAGTTCTTC. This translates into CSVSTGYGEQFF.

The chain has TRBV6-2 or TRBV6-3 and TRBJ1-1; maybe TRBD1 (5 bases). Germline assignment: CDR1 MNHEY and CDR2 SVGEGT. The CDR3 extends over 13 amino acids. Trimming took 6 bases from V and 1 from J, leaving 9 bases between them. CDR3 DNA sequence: TGTGCCAGCAGCACCACAGGGAACACTGAAGCTTTCTTT. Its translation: CASSTTGNTEAFF.

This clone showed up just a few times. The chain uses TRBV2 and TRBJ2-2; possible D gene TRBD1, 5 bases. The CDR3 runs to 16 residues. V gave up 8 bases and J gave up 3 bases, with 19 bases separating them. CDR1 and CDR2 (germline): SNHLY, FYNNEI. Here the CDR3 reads CASRLLGLRYTGELFF. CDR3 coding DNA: TGTGCCAGCCGCTTACTGGGGCTGCGTTACACCGGGGAGCTGTTTTTT. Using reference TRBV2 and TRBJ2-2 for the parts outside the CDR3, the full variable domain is EPEVTQTPSHQVTQMGQEVILRCVPISNHLYFYWYRQILGQKVEFLVSFYNNEISEKSEIFDDQFSVERPDGSNFTLKIRSTKLEDSAMYFCASRLLGLRYTGELFFGEGSRLTVL.

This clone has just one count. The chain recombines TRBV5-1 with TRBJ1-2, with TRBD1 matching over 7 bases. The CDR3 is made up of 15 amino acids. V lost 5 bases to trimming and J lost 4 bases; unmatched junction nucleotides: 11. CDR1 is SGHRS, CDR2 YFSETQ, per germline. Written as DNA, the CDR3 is TGCGCCAGCAGGGAGGGACAGTCCTTAGGCTATGGCTACACCTTC. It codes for CASREGQSLGYGYTF.

For the CDR3, the DNA is TGTGCCAGTAACCCCCGGGACAGAAGTTCACCCCTCCACTTT. Its translation is CASNPRDRSSPLHF. The V and J genes are TRBV19 and TRBJ1-6, with 7 bases aligning to TRBD1. Looked up from germline, CDR1 is LNHDA and CDR2 is SQIVND (reference sequence). The CDR3 runs to 14 residues. V was pared by 7 bases and J by 9 bases, with 9 bases of the junction left unmatched.

The CDR3 sequence: CASSWADEQYF. For the CDR3, the DNA is TGTGCCAGCAGTTGGGCCGACGAGCAGTACTTC. V gene TRBV28 combines with J gene TRBJ2-7, with D unclear. Germline V gene sequence: CDR1 MDHEN, CDR2 SYDVKM. CDR3 size: 11 residues. Between the trimmed V and J ends, which lost 4 bases and 5 bases, there was a span of 6 bases.

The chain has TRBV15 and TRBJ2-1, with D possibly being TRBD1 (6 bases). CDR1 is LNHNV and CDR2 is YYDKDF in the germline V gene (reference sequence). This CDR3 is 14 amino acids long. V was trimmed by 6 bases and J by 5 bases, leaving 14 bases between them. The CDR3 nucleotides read TGTGCCACCAGTCCGAGGGCAGGGGACAATGAGCAGTTCTTC. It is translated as CATSPRAGDNEQFF.

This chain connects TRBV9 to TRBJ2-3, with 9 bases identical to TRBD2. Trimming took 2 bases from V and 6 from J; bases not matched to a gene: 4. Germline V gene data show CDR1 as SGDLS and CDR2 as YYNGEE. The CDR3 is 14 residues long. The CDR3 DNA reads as TGTGCCAGCAGCGTTCAGAGCGGGAGGGATACGCAGTATTTT. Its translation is CASSVQSGRDTQYF.

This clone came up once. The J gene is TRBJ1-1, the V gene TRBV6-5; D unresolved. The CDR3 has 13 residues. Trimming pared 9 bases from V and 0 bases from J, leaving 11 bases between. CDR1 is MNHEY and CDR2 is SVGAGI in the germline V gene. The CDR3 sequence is CASGSQMNTEAFF. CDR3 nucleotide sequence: TGTGCCAGTGGGAGCCAGATGAACACTGAAGCTTTCTTT.

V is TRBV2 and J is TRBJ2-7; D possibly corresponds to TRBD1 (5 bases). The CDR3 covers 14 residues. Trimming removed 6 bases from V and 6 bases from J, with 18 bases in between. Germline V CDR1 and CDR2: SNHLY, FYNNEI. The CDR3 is CASSDVGPWGEQYF. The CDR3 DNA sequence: TGTGCCAGCAGCGATGTGGGGCCCTGGGGCGAGCAGTACTTC.

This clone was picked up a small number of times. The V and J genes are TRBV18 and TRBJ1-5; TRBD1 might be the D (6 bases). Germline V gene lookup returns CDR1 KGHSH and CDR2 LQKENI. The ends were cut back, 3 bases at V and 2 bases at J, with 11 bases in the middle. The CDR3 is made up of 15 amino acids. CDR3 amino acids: CASSPGGGRNQPQHF. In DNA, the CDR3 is TGTGCCAGCTCACCTGGGGGGGGCCGCAATCAGCCCCAGCATTTT.

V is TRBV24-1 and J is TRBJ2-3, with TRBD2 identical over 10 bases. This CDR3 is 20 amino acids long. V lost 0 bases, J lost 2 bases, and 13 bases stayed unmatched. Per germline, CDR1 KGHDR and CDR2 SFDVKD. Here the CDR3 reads CATSDLGAGGPSKNTDTQYF. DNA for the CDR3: TGTGCCACCAGTGATTTGGGAGCGGGAGGGCCATCTAAAAACACAGATACGCAGTATTTT.

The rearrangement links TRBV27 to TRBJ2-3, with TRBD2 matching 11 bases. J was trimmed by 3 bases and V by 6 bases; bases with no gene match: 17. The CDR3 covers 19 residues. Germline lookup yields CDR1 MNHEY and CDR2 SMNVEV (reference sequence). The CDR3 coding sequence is TGTGCCAGCAGAAATGCCCGAATTAGCGGGAGGGCCGGAACAGATACGCAGTATTTT. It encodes CASRNARISGRAGTDTQYF.

The CDR3 DNA reads TGTGCCAGCAGCCAAGGACTAGAAATCGGTAATGAGCAGTTCTTC. It codes for CASSQGLEIGNEQFF. V usage is TRBV3-1 (or the pseudogene TRBV3-2) and J usage is TRBJ2-1; D may be TRBD2 (6 bases). The V end was cut by 1 base, the J end by 7 bases, with 14 bases between. The length of the CDR3 is 15 residues. Germline V gene data show CDR1 as LGHDT and CDR2 as YNNKEL (reference sequence).